This is a list of T cell receptor beta chains from one sample in a study of blood T cell repertoires in COVID-19. The data were produced by immunoSEQ multiplex PCR, yet TCRdb's version contains in-frame clones alone and is incomplete. The data show about 170,000 clones, with roughly 88% seen just once and around 5.1% held by the top ten. Sequenced material: peripheral blood. The receptors come from a man in his late teens or twenties with COVID-19, enrolled during active disease. CDR3s include the opening cysteine and the closing phenylalanine or tryptophan. The D gene is left open where the match is weak. Some rows mark clone size as missing; the rest say once, few, many or name a class of expanded clone.

-,TRBV4-3,-,TRBJ1-1,TGCGCCAGCAGCCACGGGGTGAGGGAAACTGAAGCTTTCTTT,CASSHGVRETEAFF
-,TRBV24-1,-,TRBJ2-2,TGTGCCACAAAGGGGAAGCGGAACACCGGGGAGCTGTTTTTT,CATKGKRNTGELFF
-,TRBV5-1,-,TRBJ2-1,TGCGCCAGCAGCTTGGGAGCGTATGAGCAGTTCTTC,CASSLGAYEQFF
-,TRBV14,-,TRBJ2-5,TGTGCCAGCAGCCAAGCTATAGGGGCCCAAGAGACCCAGTACTTC,CASSQAIGAQETQYF
-,TRBV30,-,TRBJ1-2,TGTGCCTGGGAGCAGGGATCCGGTGGCTACACCTTC,CAWEQGSGGYTF
TRBD1,TRBV5-1,once,TRBJ1-1,TGCGCCAGCAGCGGGACAGCCAACACTGAAGCTTTCTTT,CASSGTANTEAFF
TRBD1,TRBV7-8,-,TRBJ2-7,TGTGCCAGCAGCTTAACGGACAGGGGGCCCCTCGAGCAGTACTTC,CASSLTDRGPLEQYF
TRBD1,TRBV5-1,-,TRBJ1-1,TGCGCCAGCAGCCTGACAGGGTATGGGAACACTGAAGCTTTCTTT,CASSLTGYGNTEAFF
TRBD1,TRBV9,-,TRBJ1-2,TGTGCCAGCAGCGGTCTCGGGACAGAGGGGTTTGGCTACACCTTC,CASSGLGTEGFGYTF
TRBD1,TRBV7-3,-,TRBJ2-2,TGTGCCAGCAGCTTGCCAGGGACAGCCGTTAACACCGGGGAGCTGTTTTTT,CASSLPGTAVNTGELFF
TRBD1,TRBV6-2/TRBV6-3,-,TRBJ2-7,TGTGCCAGCAGCCGACAGGGGAAGGCTATTTACGAGCAGTACTTC,CASSRQGKAIYEQYF
-,TRBV28,few,TRBJ1-5,TGTGCCAGCAGTAGCGCCCCCCGTGGCAATCAGCCCCAGCATTTT,CASSSAPRGNQPQHF
-,TRBV28,-,TRBJ1-2,TGTGCCAGCAGTTTCAGAGGGGGGGTTCTCGATGGCTACACCTTC,CASSFRGGVLDGYTF
TRBD1,TRBV13,-,TRBJ1-2,TGTGCCAGCAGCTTCCGGACAGGGGGATCGGGGCGGCATGGCTACACCTTC,CASSFRTGGSGRHGYTF
-,TRBV9,-,TRBJ1-4,TGTGCCAGCAGCGTAGATCCGGGTGCGAATGAAAAACTGTTTTTT,CASSVDPGANEKLFF
-,TRBV7-9,-,TRBJ2-1,TGTGCCAGCAGCTTAATAGAGGGGGGGTACAATGAGCAGTTCTTC,CASSLIEGGYNEQFF
-,TRBV7-9,few,TRBJ1-5,TGTGCCAGCAGCGAGACAGGCAATCAGCCCCAGCATTTT,CASSETGNQPQHF
TRBD1,TRBV10-2,-,TRBJ2-1,TGCGCCACCGAAGGGGGACAGGGGGCGATCAATGAGCAGTTCTTC,CATEGGQGAINEQFF
TRBD1,TRBV2,-,TRBJ2-7,TGTGCCAGCAGCTACGACCGGGACAGGGGGGCCTACGAGCAGTACTTC,CASSYDRDRGAYEQYF
TRBD2,TRBV6-4,-,TRBJ2-1,TGTGCCAGCAGCCAACTAGCGGGAGGCGATGAGCAGTTCTTC,CASSQLAGGDEQFF
-,TRBV7-9,-,TRBJ2-2,TGTGCCAGCAGCGGGCAGGGAAAGAACACCGGGGAGCTGTTTTTT,CASSGQGKNTGELFF
TRBD2,TRBV20-1,-,TRBJ2-5,TGCAGTGCTAGTGACGCGGGAGCTGGGGAGACCCAGTACTTC,CSASDAGAGETQYF
-,TRBV28,few,TRBJ1-5,TGTGCCAGCAGTTTACCTGACGGGAATAGCAATCAGCCCCAGCATTTT,CASSLPDGNSNQPQHF
-,TRBV6-5,-,TRBJ2-7,TGTGCCAGCAGTTACGGGCCGACAGCCTCCTACGAGCAGTACTTC,CASSYGPTASYEQYF
-,TRBV28,-,TRBJ2-7,TGTGCCAGCAGTTTATATAGAGGGATGGGCTACGAGCAGTACTTC,CASSLYRGMGYEQYF
TRBD1,TRBV24-1,-,TRBJ2-7,TGTGCCACCATAAGGGACAGAAACTACGAGCAGTACTTC,CATIRDRNYEQYF
-,TRBV28,-,TRBJ2-1,TGTGCCAGCAGTTTCCCGTTCAATGAGCAGTTCTTC,CASSFPFNEQFF
-,TRBV19,-,TRBJ1-1,TGTGCCAGTAGTCAGGGGATGACTGAAGCTTTCTTT,CASSQGMTEAFF
TRBD2,TRBV7-2,once,TRBJ2-7,TGTGCCAGCAGCCCAAACCGGGACTACTCCTACGAGCAGTACTTC,CASSPNRDYSYEQYF
TRBD2,TRBV19,-,TRBJ2-7,TGTGCCAGTAGTGCGCCTAGCGGGAGGGCCCTCTACGAGCAGTACTTC,CASSAPSGRALYEQYF
-,TRBV15,-,TRBJ2-2,TGTGCCACCAGCCCATACAGTTTCTCGAACACCGGGGAGCTGTTTTTT,CATSPYSFSNTGELFF
TRBD2,TRBV4-1,-,TRBJ2-3,TGCGCCAGCAGCCAATCGGGACTAGCGGCAGATACGCAGTATTTT,CASSQSGLAADTQYF
-,TRBV12-3/TRBV12-4,-,TRBJ1-1,TGTGCCAGCAGTTTAGAGGGAGGGACTGAAGCTTTCTTT,CASSLEGGTEAFF
TRBD2,TRBV19,-,TRBJ2-7,TGTGCCAGTAGCGGCTCTAGCGGGAGTTACGAGCAGTACTTC,CASSGSSGSYEQYF
TRBD1,TRBV7-9,-,TRBJ2-1,TGTGCCAGCAGCCTTGGGACAGGGGAAATTTCCTACAATGAGCAGTTCTTC,CASSLGTGEISYNEQFF
TRBD1,TRBV9,-,TRBJ1-3,TGTGCCAGCAGCCCTCGGACAGGGCGCTCTGGAAACACCATATATTTT,CASSPRTGRSGNTIYF
-,TRBV5-8,-,TRBJ1-5,TGTGCCAGCAGCTTAGGGCAGGGTAGCAATCAGCCCCAGCATTTT,CASSLGQGSNQPQHF
TRBD1,TRBV7-2,once,TRBJ2-3,TGTGCCAGCAGCTTGGACAGGGGGCACACAGATACGCAGTATTTT,CASSLDRGHTDTQYF
TRBD2,TRBV9,-,TRBJ2-7,TGTGCCAGCAGCGTAATGAGCGGGAGCAACGAGCAGTACTTC,CASSVMSGSNEQYF
TRBD1,TRBV30,-,TRBJ1-3,TGTGCCTGGAGTGTACGGACAGGGGGCGGAGGGGACACCATATATTTT,CAWSVRTGGGGDTIYF
TRBD1,TRBV5-8,-,TRBJ2-3,TGTGCCAGCAGGGGCCGGGACAGCTTCACAGATACGCAGTATTTT,CASRGRDSFTDTQYF
-,TRBV6-2/TRBV6-3,-,TRBJ2-7,TGTGCCAGCAGCCTCAATCGACCAGACAAGAAAAAGAACTACGAGCAGTACTTC,CASSLNRPDKKKNYEQYF
-,TRBV6-4,once,TRBJ1-5,TGTGCCAGCGCCGGGGAAAAGAGCAAGGGAGGCAATCAGCCCCAGCATTTT,CASAGEKSKGGNQPQHF
-,TRBV9,-,TRBJ2-3,TGTGCCAGCAGCGGGACTAACACAGATACGCAGTATTTT,CASSGTNTDTQYF
TRBD1,TRBV9,-,TRBJ2-3,TGTGCCAGCAGCGCCGCAGGGGGATTCGGCACAGATACGCAGTATTTT,CASSAAGGFGTDTQYF
-,TRBV30,-,TRBJ1-1,TGTGCCTGGAACTCGGGTAGAACGGTGAACACTGAAGCTTTCTTT,CAWNSGRTVNTEAFF
TRBD2,TRBV27,-,TRBJ2-1,TGTGCCAGCAGGAAACTAGCGGGAGACTTCTATGAGCAGTTCTTC,CASRKLAGDFYEQFF
TRBD2,TRBV11-3,-,TRBJ2-1,TGTGCCAGCAGCTTAGCCGGGAGGGGGGTCAATGAGCAGTTCTTC,CASSLAGRGVNEQFF
-,TRBV20-1,-,TRBJ2-3,TGCAGTGCTAGAGATAGCCGGGAGCAGTATTTT,CSARDSREQYF
-,TRBV13,-,TRBJ1-1,TGTGCCAGCAGCGAGGGATACAGAGAGAACACTGAAGCTTTCTTT,CASSEGYRENTEAFF
-,TRBV5-1,once,TRBJ1-1,TGCGCCAGCAGCTTGGGAGGGGGCACTGAAGCTTTCTTT,CASSLGGGTEAFF
-,TRBV18,-,TRBJ1-5,TGTGCCAGCTCACCTGGACAGAATCAGCCCCAGCATTTT,CASSPGQNQPQHF
TRBD2,TRBV6-5,once,TRBJ2-7,TGTGCCAGCAGGCAAAATAGCGGGAGGGGCTACGAGCAGTACTTC,CASRQNSGRGYEQYF
TRBD2,TRBV24-1,-,TRBJ2-7,TGTGCCACCAGTGATACCCGTAGCGGGGGCAACGAGCAGTACTTC,CATSDTRSGGNEQYF
TRBD1,TRBV28,-,TRBJ1-2,TGTGCCAGCAGTCCCCGGACAGGGGGCAACTATGGCTACACCTTC,CASSPRTGGNYGYTF
-,TRBV9,-,TRBJ2-6,TGTGCCAGCAGCGTAGAAATTGGAGGACTCTCTGGGGCCAACGTCCTGACTTTC,CASSVEIGGLSGANVLTF
-,TRBV27,-,TRBJ2-1,TGTGCCAGCAGTTTACGGGGGAATGAGCAGTTCTTC,CASSLRGNEQFF
TRBD1,TRBV10-1,once,TRBJ2-2,TGCGCCAGCAGGGAACAGGGGGCCGGGGAGCTGTTTTTT,CASREQGAGELFF
-,TRBV28,-,TRBJ2-7,TGTGCCAGCAGTTCGGGGTCCCCCTACGAGCAGTACTTC,CASSSGSPYEQYF